Here is one TCR beta chain with its context. This sample was included in a study of blood T cell repertoires in COVID-19. Across the study: From the United States, Italy and Spain came samples of acute and convalescent COVID-19. From T cells, B-cell-depleted T cells, or PBMCs came the material, which was cDNA or gDNA.

With 4 bases clipped from V and 0 bases from J, the junction kept 10 bases outside the gene matches. The CDR3 loop spans 17 amino acids. The V gene's germline CDR1 is LNHDA and CDR2 SQIVND (reference sequence). In the authors' workflow: Estimation of nucleated cell counts relied on the amplification of reference gene primers. Here immunoSEQ multiplex PCR was the method, and the copy in TCRdb shows in-frame clones only, minus some. V, J and clone size were drawn from that table, and D and trimming were deduced from the DNA. Found here are fewer than 250,000 clones, 70% to 90% of them singletons; the top ten hold 11%. Seattle researchers signed up patients amid active infection and tracked them longitudinally.

Sequenced sample: peripheral blood. The origin of this receptor is a man over 45 with COVID-19, enrolled during active disease. V and J are TRBV19 and TRBJ2-3, with TRBD2 matching 7 bases. CDR3 amino acids: CASSTGWGAGSTDTQYF. The CDR3 bases are TGTGCCAGTAGTACGGGGTGGGGAGCGGGGAGCACAGATACGCAGTATTTT.